Detailed here is one T cell receptor beta chain. Its antigen remains unknown. This may stem from a read error, because a much larger clone lies one nucleotide away. Library construction for TCR beta used iRepertoire HTBI primers and Arm-PCR of CDR3 regions. TCRdb recomputed calls from the multiplex PCR reads with MiXCR, one row per CDR3 protein. The profile shows around 400,000 distinct CDR3 sequences, 14% to 15% of them singletons. This CDR3 spans 15 amino acids. Germline CDR1 reads SGHRS; CDR2 reads YFSETQ. The data originate from a study of regulatory T cells in long-lasting Graves disease. Study outcomes and limitations: Persistent Graves' patients had lower TCR diversity than newly diagnosed ones.

This sample's time point: newly diagnosed GD, antithyroid drugs for less than 3 months. The TCR library was made from RNA extracted from PBMCs. Investigators report Graves' disease was diagnosed under American Thyroid Association guidelines. The sample was also linked to a second study, of T cells in Graves' hyperthyroidism and ophthalmopathy.

J is TRBJ2-2 and V is TRBV5-1, with a weak D call TRBD2 (5 bases). Sample: peripheral blood mononuclear cells (PBMCs), taken at new diagnosis, from a patient treated with antithyroid drugs. The sequence came from a woman in her 40s with Graves disease. The CDR3 spells CASTLRTGNTGELYF. CDR3 bases: TGTGCCAGCACCCTCCGGACCGGTAACACCGGGGAGCTGTATTTT.